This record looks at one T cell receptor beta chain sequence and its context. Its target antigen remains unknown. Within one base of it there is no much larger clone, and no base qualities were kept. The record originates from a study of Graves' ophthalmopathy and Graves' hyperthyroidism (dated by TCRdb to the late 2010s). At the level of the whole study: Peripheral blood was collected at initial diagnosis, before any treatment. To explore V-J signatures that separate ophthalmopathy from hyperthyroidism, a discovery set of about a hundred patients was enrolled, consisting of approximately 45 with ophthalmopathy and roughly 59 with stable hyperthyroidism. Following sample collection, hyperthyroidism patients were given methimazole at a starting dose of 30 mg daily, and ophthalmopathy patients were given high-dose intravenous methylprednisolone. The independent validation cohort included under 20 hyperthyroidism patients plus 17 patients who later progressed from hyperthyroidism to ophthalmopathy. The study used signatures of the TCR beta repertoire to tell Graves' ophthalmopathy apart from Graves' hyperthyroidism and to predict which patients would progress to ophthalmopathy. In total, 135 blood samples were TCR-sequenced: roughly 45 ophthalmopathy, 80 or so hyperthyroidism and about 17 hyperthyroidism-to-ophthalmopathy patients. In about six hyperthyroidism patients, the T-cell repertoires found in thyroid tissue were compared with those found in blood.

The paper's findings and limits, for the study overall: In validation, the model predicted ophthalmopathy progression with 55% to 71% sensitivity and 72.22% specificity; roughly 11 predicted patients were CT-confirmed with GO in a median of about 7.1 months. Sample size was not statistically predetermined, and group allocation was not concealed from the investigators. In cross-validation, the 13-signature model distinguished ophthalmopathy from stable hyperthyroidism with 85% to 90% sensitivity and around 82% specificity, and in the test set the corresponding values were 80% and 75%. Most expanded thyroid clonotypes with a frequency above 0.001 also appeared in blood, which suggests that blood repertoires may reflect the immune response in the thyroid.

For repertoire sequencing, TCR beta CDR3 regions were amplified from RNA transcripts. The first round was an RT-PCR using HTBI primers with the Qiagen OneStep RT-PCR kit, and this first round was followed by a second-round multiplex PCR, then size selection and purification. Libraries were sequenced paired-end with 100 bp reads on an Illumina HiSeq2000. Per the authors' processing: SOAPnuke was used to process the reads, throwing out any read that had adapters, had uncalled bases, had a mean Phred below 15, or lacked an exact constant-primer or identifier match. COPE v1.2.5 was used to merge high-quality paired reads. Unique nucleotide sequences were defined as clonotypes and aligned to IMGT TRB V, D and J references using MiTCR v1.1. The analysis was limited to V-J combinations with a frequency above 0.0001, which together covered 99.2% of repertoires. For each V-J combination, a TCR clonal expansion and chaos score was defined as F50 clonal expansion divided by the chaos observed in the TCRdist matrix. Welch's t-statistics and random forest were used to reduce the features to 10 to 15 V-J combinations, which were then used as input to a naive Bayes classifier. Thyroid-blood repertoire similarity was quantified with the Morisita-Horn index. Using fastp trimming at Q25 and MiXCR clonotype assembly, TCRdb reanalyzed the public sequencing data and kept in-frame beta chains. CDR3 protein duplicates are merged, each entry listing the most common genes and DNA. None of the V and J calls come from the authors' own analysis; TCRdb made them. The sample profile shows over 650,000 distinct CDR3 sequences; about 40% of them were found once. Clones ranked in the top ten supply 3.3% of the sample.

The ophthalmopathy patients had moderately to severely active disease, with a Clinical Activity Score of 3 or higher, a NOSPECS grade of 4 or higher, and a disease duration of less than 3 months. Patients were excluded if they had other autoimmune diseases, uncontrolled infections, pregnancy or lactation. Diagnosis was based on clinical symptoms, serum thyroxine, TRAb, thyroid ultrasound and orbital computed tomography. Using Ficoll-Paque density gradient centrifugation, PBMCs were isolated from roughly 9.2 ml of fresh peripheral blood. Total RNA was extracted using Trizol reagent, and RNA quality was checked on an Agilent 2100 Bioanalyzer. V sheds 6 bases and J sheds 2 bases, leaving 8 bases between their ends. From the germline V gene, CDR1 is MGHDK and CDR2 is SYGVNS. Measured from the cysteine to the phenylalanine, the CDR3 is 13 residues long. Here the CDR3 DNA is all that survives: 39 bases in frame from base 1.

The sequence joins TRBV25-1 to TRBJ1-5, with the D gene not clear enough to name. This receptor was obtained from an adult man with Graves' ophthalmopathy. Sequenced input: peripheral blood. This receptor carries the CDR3 CASRYRGNQPQHF. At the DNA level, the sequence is TGTGCCAGCAGATACCGGGGCAATCAGCCCCAGCATTTT.